This entry features one T cell receptor (beta chain) sequence. What it binds is unknown. The data were taken from a study of cytomegalovirus exposure and HLA in healthy donors. Study observations and caveats: Sequencing likely generated an artifact that appeared as a cluster of highly shared sequence variants. Across all donors, roughly uniform sequencing depth was an assumption of the presence/absence analyses.

Germline loops: CDR1 MDHEN, CDR2 SYDVKM. V was cut by 2 bases and J by 10 bases, with 11 bases left in between. This CDR3 contains 12 residues. The PCR ran on 60 Vbeta and 13 Jbeta primers. The protocol was immunoSEQ multiplex PCR, while the TCRdb copy is restricted to in-frame clones and leaves out a portion. The sample has approximately 130,000 clones; approximately 81% are singletons. V gene TRBV28 combines with J gene TRBJ1-1, with D unresolved. This clonotype was sampled from a middle-aged woman in good health and CMV-seronegative. Material: PBMCs. CDR3 sequence reads: CASSLTSVGAFF. CDR3 DNA sequence: TGTGCCAGCAGTTTAACGAGCGTAGGAGCTTTCTTT.